The 29 T cell receptor beta chains below come from one sample, sequenced in a study of OX40 agonist ivuxolimab in advanced cancers. Sequencing was performed with immunoSEQ multiplex PCR; in TCRdb, only in-frame clones are kept and a portion is missing. The sample has 45,000 to 60,000 clones, roughly 90% seen once. Sequencing used CD4+ or CD8+ T cells sorted from blood, obtained in a trial of the OX40 agonist ivuxolimab. Receptors were obtained from an adult with an advanced solid tumor such as melanoma, head and neck, liver or kidney cancer.

A remark on this clone: A much larger clonotype is one base distant, so this may be a read error. The same CDR3 can be traced to other DNA sequences in this sample. The chain recombines TRBV28 with TRBJ1-2, with D unresolved. V dropped 2 bases and J dropped 4 bases, with 5 bases sitting between them. The CDR3 sequence is 12 residues long. Germline CDR1 reads MDHEN; CDR2 reads SYDVKM. The CDR3 loop reads CASSLMSYGYTF. CDR3 coding DNA: TGTGCCAGCAGTTTAATGTCCTATGGCTACACCTTC.

The CDR3 here is CASSALAGTGGRETQYF. CDR3 nucleotides: TGTGCCAGCAGCGCCTTAGCCGGGACAGGGGGCCGAGAGACCCAGTACTTC. The chain uses TRBV7-8 and TRBJ2-5; 12 bases match TRBD1. The CDR3 is 17 amino acids. Per germline, CDR1 SGHVS and CDR2 FQNEAQ. Trimming removed 5 bases from V and 4 bases from J; junction bases left unmatched: 11.

The rearrangement joins TRBV6-4 to TRBJ2-2; 10 nucleotides align to TRBD2. CDR1 MRHNA and CDR2 SNTAGT come from the germline V gene. The CDR3 totals 15 residues. V was clipped by 7 bases and J by 5 bases; unmatched bases: 7. The CDR3 DNA reads as TGTGCCAGCATCATTAGCGGGAGGTTAACCGGGGAGCTGTTTTTT. It codes for CASIISGRLTGELFF.

The gene calls are TRBV11-2 and TRBJ2-1; TRBD2 might be the D (5 bases). This CDR3 has 13 residues. V was cut by 8 bases and J by 6 bases, with 14 bases left in between. Germline CDR1 reads SGHAT; CDR2 reads FQNNGV. CDR3 amino acids: CASGRRLGNEQFF. Here the CDR3 DNA reads TGTGCCAGCGGTAGGAGGTTGGGCAATGAGCAGTTCTTC.

This clone has just a few counts. The chain is built from TRBV7-2 and TRBJ1-2; the match to TRBD1 covers 9 bases. Trimming at V came to 1 base and at J to 2 bases, leaving 2 bases not matched to a gene. Germline loops: CDR1 SGHTA, CDR2 FQGNSA. The CDR3 extends over 15 amino acids. This CDR3 is CASSLGTGANYGYTF. The DNA of the CDR3 is TGTGCCAGCAGCTTAGGGACAGGGGCCAACTATGGCTACACCTTC.

This chain connects TRBV7-2 to TRBJ2-7; 8 positions match TRBD1. Germline CDR1 SGHTA, CDR2 FQGNSA. This CDR3 contains 16 residues. Germline trimming cut 5 bases from V and 2 bases from J; bases unmatched to any gene: 11. In nucleotides, the CDR3 is TGTGCCAGCAGCCAACCACCGGGACAGGCGACCTACGAGCAGTACTTC. Protein: CASSQPPGQATYEQYF.

This chain connects TRBV9 to TRBJ2-5, with D tentatively TRBD2 (7 bases). The germline V and J ends were trimmed by 1 base and 4 bases, with 14 bases remaining between them. The CDR3 totals 15 residues. Germline V gene lookup returns CDR1 SGDLS and CDR2 YYNGEE. DNA of the CDR3: TGTGCCAGCAGCGTAAGCAGGGGAGGGATAGAGACCCAGTACTTC. This translates into CASSVSRGGIETQYF.

This sequence joins TRBV5-8 and TRBJ2-5, with 8 bases fitting TRBD1. The CDR3 is made up of 13 amino acids. V lost 4 bases to trimming and J lost 2 bases; unmatched junction nucleotides: 1. Germline CDR1 reads SGHTS; CDR2 reads YDEGEE. CDR3 coding DNA: TGTGCCAGCAGCCGGGACAGGCAAGAGACCCAGTACTTC. Residues: CASSRDRQETQYF.

This clone was seen a handful of times. J is TRBJ1-5 and V is TRBV18; no reliable D call. The CDR3 contains 15 residues. V was pared by 2 bases and J by 0 bases, with 8 bases between. CDR1 KGHSH and CDR2 LQKENI come from the germline V gene. Here the CDR3 reads CASSPTFNSNQPQHF. In DNA, the CDR3 is TGTGCCAGCTCACCAACATTTAATAGCAATCAGCCCCAGCATTTT.

The gene calls are TRBV7-6 and TRBJ2-5, with TRBD2 matching over 9 bases. The CDR3 loop spans 14 amino acids. Germline assignment: CDR1 SGHVS and CDR2 FNYEAQ. V lost 1 base, J lost 5 bases, and 2 bases stayed unmatched. The DNA of the CDR3 is TGTGCCAGCAGCTTAGTAGCGGGAGTGGAGACCCAGTACTTC. It codes for CASSLVAGVETQYF.

This rearrangement joins TRBV10-1 to TRBJ1-2; D is unclear. The germline V gene encodes CDR1 WNHNN and CDR2 SYGVQD (reference sequence). The CDR3 has 13 residues. V lost 5 bases and J 1 base, leaving 8 bases between the germline ends. The CDR3 reads CASSPDYNYGYTF. Here the CDR3 DNA reads TGCGCCAGCAGTCCTGATTATAACTATGGCTACACCTTC.

This sequence joins TRBV4-2 and TRBJ2-1; 10 bases line up with TRBD2. The germline V gene has CDR1 LGHNA and CDR2 YNFKEQ. The junction had 8 bases not matched to a gene; V was cut back by 0 bases and J by 15 bases. This CDR3 comprises 14 residues. The CDR3 sequence: CASSQDALAGEGFF. CDR3 DNA sequence: TGTGCCAGCAGCCAAGATGCGCTAGCGGGAGAGGGGTTCTTC.

This CDR3 is CASSLKVGVNEKLFF. Written as DNA, the CDR3 is TGTGCCAGCAGCTTAAAAGTGGGGGTAAATGAAAAACTGTTTTTT. This chain uses TRBV7-2 with TRBJ1-4, with D possibly matching TRBD1 (5 bases). CDR3 length: 15 residues. V was trimmed by 2 bases and J by 5 bases, leaving 12 bases between them. Germline V gives CDR1 SGHTA, CDR2 FQGNSA.

CDR3 sequence: CASSYGNQETQYF. In DNA form, the CDR3 reads TGCGCCAGCAGTTACGGGAACCAAGAGACCCAGTACTTC. J is TRBJ2-5 and V is TRBV5-1; D perhaps matches TRBD2 (5 bases). The CDR3 is 13 residues long. Per the germline V gene, CDR1 is SGHRS and CDR2 is YFSETQ. The V end lost 5 bases, the J end lost 0 bases, and 8 bases lay between the germline ends.

The rearrangement links TRBV21-1 to TRBJ1-3; TRBD1 is the table's D call and was not checked against the DNA. TRBV21-1 is a known pseudogene. This CDR3 spans 18 amino acids. The CDR3 DNA follows: TGTGCCAGCAGCAAAGAGCAAGGCAGGATAAGCTCTGGAAACACCATATATTTT. Protein: CASSKEQGRISSGNTIYF.

The V call is TRBV4-2, the J call TRBJ1-1, with D unresolved. The CDR3 spans 14 residues. Germline CDR1 is LGHNA and CDR2 is YNFKEQ. Trimming cost V 0 bases and J 1 base, with 6 bases left between them. CDR3 sequence (DNA): TGTGCCAGCAGCCAAGAACGGGAGAACACTGAAGCTTTCTTT. Protein product: CASSQERENTEAFF.

V usage is TRBV18 and J usage is TRBJ2-7; 7 bases map to TRBD1. V was pared by 4 bases and J by 2 bases, with 5 bases of the junction left unmatched. The CDR3 length is 14 residues. The germline CDR1 and CDR2 sequences are KGHSH and LQKENI. CDR3 nucleotide sequence: TGTGCCAGCTCACTAGGTCAGGGGGCCTACGAGCAGTACTTC. As protein: CASSLGQGAYEQYF.

This chain joins TRBV7-9 and TRBJ2-3; D possibly corresponds to TRBD1 (6 bases). The V gene's germline CDR1 is SEHNR and CDR2 FQNEAQ (reference sequence). Deletions cut 1 base from V and 4 bases from J, with 18 bases between. There are 17 residues in the CDR3. CDR3 sequence: CASSLVGARTFADTQYF. DNA of the CDR3: TGTGCCAGCAGCTTAGTGGGGGCGCGTACCTTCGCAGATACGCAGTATTTT.

The chain links TRBV15 to TRBJ2-3; 9 bases agree with TRBD2. CDR1 LNHNV and CDR2 YYDKDF come from the germline V gene (reference sequence). V lost 1 base, J lost 2 bases, and 4 bases stayed unmatched. The CDR3 has 16 amino acids. The CDR3: CATSRGLADSTDTQYF. The CDR3 coding sequence is TGTGCCACCAGCAGAGGACTAGCGGATTCCACAGATACGCAGTATTTT.

The table lists this clone with a few counts. The chain has TRBV9 and TRBJ1-6, with 8 positions matching TRBD1. After removal of 0 bases from V and 9 bases from J, the junction contained 5 bases not matched to a gene. This CDR3 has 15 amino acids. Germline CDR1 is SGDLS and CDR2 is YYNGEE. This CDR3 is CASSVGQGLSSPLHF. Written as DNA, the CDR3 is TGTGCCAGCAGCGTAGGACAGGGGTTGTCTTCACCCCTCCACTTT.

The chain is built from TRBV7-9 and TRBJ1-5; 9 bases are shared with TRBD1. V lost 3 bases and J lost 7; bases outside the gene matches: 4. The CDR3 extends over 14 amino acids. The germline gives CDR1 SEHNR, CDR2 FQNEAQ (reference sequence). The DNA of the CDR3 is TGTGCCAGCAGCTTTGGGACAGGGAACCAGCCCCAGCATTTT. Translation: CASSFGTGNQPQHF.

CDR3 in DNA: TGTGCCAGCAGACGTCAGGGTTCAGATACGCAGTATTTT. The encoded protein is CASRRQGSDTQYF. V usage is TRBV11-2 and J usage is TRBJ2-3, with D perhaps matching TRBD1 (5 bases). The germline CDR1 and CDR2 sequences are SGHAT and FQNNGV. The CDR3 is made up of 13 amino acids. The V gene lost 6 bases and the J gene lost 4 bases, with 11 bases spanning the gap.

The rearrangement links TRBV6-5 to TRBJ2-1; D is ambiguous. This CDR3 spans 11 amino acids. V gave up 6 bases and J gave up 4 bases, with 4 bases separating them. Germline CDR1 reads MNHEY; CDR2 reads SVGAGI. This chain's CDR3 is CASRQYNEQFF. In DNA, the CDR3 is TGTGCCAGCAGACAATACAATGAGCAGTTCTTC.

V gene TRBV28 combines with J gene TRBJ1-2; TRBD1 matches 8 bases. Germline loops: CDR1 MDHEN, CDR2 SYDVKM. The V gene end was trimmed by 6 bases and the J gene end by 6 bases; junction bases not matched to a gene: 6. The CDR3 sequence is 13 residues long. In nucleotides, the CDR3 is TGTGCCAGCAGCCGGGGACAGGCGGATGGCTACACCTTC. Translated, it gives CASSRGQADGYTF.

The chain joins TRBV18 to TRBJ1-4; TRBD1 is a possible D gene (6 bases). In germline, CDR1 is KGHSH, CDR2 LQKENI. CDR3 length equals 15 residues. Trimming took 0 bases from V and 8 from J, leaving 13 bases between them. CDR3 residues: CASSPPGQGGEKLFF. In DNA, the CDR3 is TGTGCCAGCTCACCACCGGGACAAGGTGGAGAAAAACTGTTTTTT.

This clone was picked up one time. As DNA, the CDR3 is TGTGCCAGCACTCATTACAATGAGCAGTTCTTC. Translation gives CASTHYNEQFF. The V call is TRBV27, the J call TRBJ2-1; the D is unclear. Trimming removed 7 bases at V and 4 bases at J, with 5 bases between. CDR3 length: 11 amino acids. Germline lookup yields CDR1 MNHEY and CDR2 SMNVEV (reference sequence).

CDR3 region: CASSWGTSGTYEQYF. CDR3 DNA: TGTGCCAGCAGCTGGGGGACTAGCGGAACCTACGAGCAGTACTTC. The chain uses TRBV5-5 and TRBJ2-7; 11 bases align to TRBD2. The CDR3 consists of 15 residues. Trimming cost V 3 bases and J 2 bases; bases outside gene matches: 4. The germline V gene encodes CDR1 SGHKS and CDR2 YYEKEE (reference sequence). The full variable domain, completed using reference TRBV5-5 and TRBJ2-7, is DAGVTQSPTHLIKTRGQQVTLRCSPISGHKSVSWYQQVLGQGPQFIFQYYEKEERGRGNFPDRFSARQFPNYSSELNVNALLLGDSALYLCASSWGTSGTYEQYFGPGTRLTVT.

This chain joins TRBV2 and TRBJ2-3; perhaps TRBD2 as D (5 bases). The germline V gene encodes CDR1 SNHLY and CDR2 FYNNEI. V dropped 7 bases and J dropped 6 bases, with 8 bases sitting between them. The CDR3 runs 11 residues. The CDR3: CASTPGDTQYF. The CDR3 coding sequence is TGTGCCAGCACCCCGGGGGATACGCAGTATTTT.

The CDR3 here is CASSAENTEAFF. CDR3 in DNA: TGTGCCAGCAGTGCAGAGAACACTGAAGCTTTCTTT. The V gene is TRBV27, the J gene TRBJ1-1; the D is unclear. This CDR3 region has 12 residues. V gave up 5 bases and J gave up 1 base, with 5 bases separating them. Germline values: CDR1 MNHEY, CDR2 SMNVEV (reference sequence).